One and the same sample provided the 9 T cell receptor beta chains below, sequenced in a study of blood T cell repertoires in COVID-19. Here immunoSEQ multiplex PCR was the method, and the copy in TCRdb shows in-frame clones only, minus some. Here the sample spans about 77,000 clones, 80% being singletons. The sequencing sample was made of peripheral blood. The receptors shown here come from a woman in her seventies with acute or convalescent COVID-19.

The CDR3 region has the DNA TGTGCCAGCAGCCGAGAACTAGCGGGGAACAATGAGCAGTTCTTC. It encodes CASSRELAGNNEQFF. The J gene is TRBJ2-1, the V gene TRBV3-1 (or the pseudogene TRBV3-2); 10 bases align to TRBD2. Germline CDR1 reads LGHDT; CDR2 reads YNNKEL (reference sequence). With V trimmed by 4 bases and J by 5 bases, 5 bases remained unmatched. The CDR3 runs to 15 residues.

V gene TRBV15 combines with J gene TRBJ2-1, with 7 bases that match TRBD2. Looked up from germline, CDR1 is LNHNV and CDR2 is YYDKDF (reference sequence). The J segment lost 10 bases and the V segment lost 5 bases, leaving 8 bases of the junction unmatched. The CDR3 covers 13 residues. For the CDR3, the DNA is TGTGCCACCAGCTCCCGGGGGGTGGACGAGCAGTTCTTC. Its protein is CATSSRGVDEQFF.

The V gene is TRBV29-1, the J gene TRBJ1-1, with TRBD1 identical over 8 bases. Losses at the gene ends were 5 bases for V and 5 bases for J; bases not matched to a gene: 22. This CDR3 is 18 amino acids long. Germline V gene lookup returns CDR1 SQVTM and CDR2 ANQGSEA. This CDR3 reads CSVKRSPGTGARGTEAFF. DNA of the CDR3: TGCAGCGTTAAGCGATCACCCGGGACAGGAGCTAGAGGTACTGAAGCTTTCTTT.

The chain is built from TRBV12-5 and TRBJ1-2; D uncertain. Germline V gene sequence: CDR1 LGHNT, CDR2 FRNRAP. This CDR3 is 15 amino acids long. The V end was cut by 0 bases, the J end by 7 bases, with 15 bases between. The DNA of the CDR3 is TGTGCTAGTGGTTTGGTGCAGGTACCCTATAGTGGCTACACCTTC. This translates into CASGLVQVPYSGYTF.

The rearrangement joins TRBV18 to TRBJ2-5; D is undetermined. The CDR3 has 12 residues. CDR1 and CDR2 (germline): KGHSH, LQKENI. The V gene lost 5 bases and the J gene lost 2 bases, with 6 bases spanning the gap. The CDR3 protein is CASSNMQETQYF. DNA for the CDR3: TGTGCCAGCTCAAACATGCAAGAGACCCAGTACTTC.

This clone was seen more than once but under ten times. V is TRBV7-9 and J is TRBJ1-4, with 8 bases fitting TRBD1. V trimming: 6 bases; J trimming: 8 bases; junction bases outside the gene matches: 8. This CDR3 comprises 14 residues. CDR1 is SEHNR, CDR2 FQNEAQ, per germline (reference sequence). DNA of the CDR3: TGTGCCAGCAGGAAGACAGGGGAGGACGAAAAACTGTTTTTT. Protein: CASRKTGEDEKLFF. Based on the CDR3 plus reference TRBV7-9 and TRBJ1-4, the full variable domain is DTGVSQNPRHKITKRGQNVTFRCDPISEHNRLYWYRQTLGQGPEFLTYFQNEAQLEKSRLLSDRFSAERPKGSFSTLEIQRTEQGDSAMYLCASRKTGEDEKLFFGSGTQLSVL.

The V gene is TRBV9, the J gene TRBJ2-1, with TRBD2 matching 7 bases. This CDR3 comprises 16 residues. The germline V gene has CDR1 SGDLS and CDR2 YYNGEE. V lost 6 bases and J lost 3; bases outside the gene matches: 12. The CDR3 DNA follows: TGTGCCAGCACCCAAACCCTGGGGGGGAACTACAATGAGCAGTTCTTC. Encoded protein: CASTQTLGGNYNEQFF.

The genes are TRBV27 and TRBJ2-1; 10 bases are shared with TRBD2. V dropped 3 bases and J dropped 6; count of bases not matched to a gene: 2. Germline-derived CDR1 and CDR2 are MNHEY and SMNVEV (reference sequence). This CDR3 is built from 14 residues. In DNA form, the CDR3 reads TGTGCCAGCAGTTTCTCTAGCGGGAGCAATGAGCAGTTCTTC. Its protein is CASSFSSGSNEQFF.

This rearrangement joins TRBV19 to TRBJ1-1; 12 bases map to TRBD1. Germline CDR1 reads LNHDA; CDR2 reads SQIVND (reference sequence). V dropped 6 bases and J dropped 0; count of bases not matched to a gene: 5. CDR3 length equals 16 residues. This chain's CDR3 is CASSGDRGRMNTEAFF. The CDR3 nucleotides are TGTGCCAGTAGCGGGGACAGGGGGCGGATGAACACTGAAGCTTTCTTT. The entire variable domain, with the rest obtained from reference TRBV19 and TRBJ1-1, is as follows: DGGITQSPKYLFRKEGQNVTLSCEQNLNHDAMYWYRQDPGQGLRLIYYSQIVNDFQKGDIAEGYSVSREKKESFPLTVTSAQKNPTAFYLCASSGDRGRMNTEAFFGQGTRLTVV.